The present entry profiles one T cell receptor (beta chain) with its context. As yet, its antigen is unknown. This sample is drawn from a study of cytomegalovirus exposure and HLA in healthy donors. Amplification used 60 Vbeta primers and 13 Jbeta primers. The assay was immunoSEQ multiplex PCR, and TCRdb's table has in-frame clones only and misses some. The sample lists around 65,000 clones; almost 80% were seen once. General study results and limits: Data from an earlier analysis indicated that most TCR beta V segments were productive either about 87% or about 30% of the time. On later analysis, the bulk of CMV-associated TCR beta chains appeared to be HLA-restricted.

The CDR3 has 16 residues. V was trimmed by 2 bases and J by 2 bases, leaving 15 bases between them. Germline V lookup: CDR1 MGHRA, CDR2 YSYEKL. The chain joins TRBV4-1 to TRBJ1-2; D may be TRBD1 (6 bases). The sample was PBMCs. The TCR comes from a girl aged 5-17 years in good health and CMV-seropositive. Written as DNA, the CDR3 is TGCGCCAGCAGCCAACTGTTTACAGGGAGAAACTATGGCTACACCTTC. It translates to CASSQLFTGRNYGYTF.